The next 21 T cell receptor beta chains were all read from a single sample in a study of OX40 agonist ivuxolimab in advanced cancers. The method was immunoSEQ multiplex PCR; TCRdb's version includes in-frame clones alone and lacks a portion of them. The sample lists approximately 70,000 clones; 70% to 90% were seen once. The sample here was CD4+ or CD8+ T cells sorted from blood, taken in a trial of the OX40 agonist ivuxolimab. The source is an adult with an advanced solid tumor such as melanoma, head and neck, liver or kidney cancer.

V gene TRBV11-3 combines with J gene TRBJ2-3; D gene ambiguous. Germline V lookup: CDR1 SGHNT, CDR2 YENEEA. V was trimmed by 5 bases and J by 5 bases, leaving 8 bases between them. This CDR3 is 12 amino acids long. In nucleotides, the CDR3 is TGTGCCAGCAGCCTTGCGGTAGATACGCAGTATTTT. Its translation is CASSLAVDTQYF.

The CDR3 is CASSLDGQPQHF. The CDR3 DNA sequence: TGTGCCAGCAGCTTGGACGGGCAGCCCCAGCATTTT. This sequence joins TRBV5-4 and TRBJ1-5; D is uncertain. Germline-derived CDR1 and CDR2 are SGHNT and YYREEE (reference sequence). The CDR3 loop spans 12 amino acids. The germline V and J ends were trimmed by 0 bases and 7 bases, with 5 bases remaining between them. Full variable domain (missing parts from reference TRBV5-4 and TRBJ1-5): ETGVTQSPTHLIKTRGQQVTLRCSSQSGHNTVSWYQQALGQGPQFIFQYYREEENGRGNFPPRFSGLQFPNYSSELNVNALELDDSALYLCASSLDGQPQHFGDGTRLSIL.

The J gene is TRBJ1-2, the V gene TRBV6-6; 7 bases match TRBD1. J was trimmed by 2 bases and V by 1 base; bases with no gene match: 1. This CDR3 has 14 residues. From germline, CDR1 is MNHNY and CDR2 SVGAGI (reference sequence). The CDR3 region is CASSYLGQNYGYTF. The CDR3 DNA follows: TGTGCCAGCAGTTACTTGGGACAGAACTATGGCTACACCTTC.

The sample holds a few counts of this clone. The chain combines TRBV28 with TRBJ2-3; 12 bases are shared with TRBD1. This CDR3 has 16 residues. Germline V gene data show CDR1 as MDHEN and CDR2 as SYDVKM. V shed 6 bases and J 6 bases; nucleotides not matched to a gene: 10. CDR3: CASSSRDRGRRDTQYF. The CDR3 DNA sequence: TGTGCCAGCAGCTCCCGGGACAGGGGGCGAAGGGATACGCAGTATTTT.

V usage is TRBV19 and J usage is TRBJ2-7; a weak D match, TRBD1 (6 bases). CDR1 and CDR2 (germline): LNHDA, SQIVND (reference sequence). V was trimmed by 1 base and J by 6 bases, leaving 16 bases between them. The CDR3 is made up of 15 amino acids. The CDR3 DNA reads as TGTGCCAGTAGTATAGGGGGGCCGGAACGGGGCGAGCAGTACTTC. Translation gives CASSIGGPERGEQYF.

The chain is built from TRBV6-1 and TRBJ2-1; D remains ambiguous. The germline CDR1 and CDR2 sequences are MNHNS and SASEGT. CDR3 length: 13 amino acids. V lost 8 bases and J 0 bases, leaving 8 bases between the germline ends. DNA for the CDR3: TGTGCCAGCGGTGCAGACTCCTACAATGAGCAGTTCTTC. It codes for CASGADSYNEQFF.

The J gene is TRBJ2-7, the V gene TRBV5-1; D is perhaps TRBD1 (6 bases). The V gene lost 1 base and the J gene lost 2 bases, with 19 bases spanning the gap. Germline V lookup: CDR1 SGHRS, CDR2 YFSETQ. The CDR3 length is 17 residues. CDR3 in amino acids: CASSLWGQGPTPYEQYF. CDR3 DNA: TGCGCCAGCAGCTTGTGGGGGCAAGGGCCTACACCCTACGAGCAGTACTTC. Using reference TRBV5-1 and TRBJ2-7 for the parts outside the CDR3, the full variable domain is KAGVTQTPRYLIKTRGQQVTLSCSPISGHRSVSWYQQTPGQGLQFLFEYFSETQRNKGNFPGRFSGRQFSNSRSEMNVSTLELGDSALYLCASSLWGQGPTPYEQYFGPGTRLTVT.

The CDR3 reads CASSSTGVGNEQFF. The CDR3 DNA sequence: TGTGCCAGCAGCTCAACAGGGGTCGGCAATGAGCAGTTCTTC. The chain links TRBV11-3 to TRBJ2-1; TRBD1 aligns across 7 bases. Germline loops: CDR1 SGHNT, CDR2 YENEEA. V lost 4 bases and J lost 6; bases outside the gene matches: 6. This CDR3 region has 14 residues.

The genes are TRBV19 and TRBJ1-5, with TRBD1 matching over 7 bases. Looked up from germline, CDR1 is LNHDA and CDR2 is SQIVND (reference sequence). This CDR3 has 15 residues. J lost 4 bases, V lost 4 bases, and 7 bases had no gene match. In DNA form, the CDR3 reads TGTGCCAGTAGTACGACAGGGTCGTGGAATCAGCCCCAGCATTTT. It yields the protein CASSTTGSWNQPQHF.

V and J are TRBV5-6 and TRBJ2-4; D unclear. V was cut by 4 bases and J by 7 bases, with 15 bases left in between. This CDR3 is built from 14 residues. Germline CDR1 and CDR2: SGHDT and YYEEEE. CDR3: CASSNSGDANIQYF. In DNA, the CDR3 is TGTGCCAGCAGCAATAGTGGGGATGCGAACATTCAGTACTTC.

The J gene is TRBJ2-2, the V gene TRBV9; the match to TRBD2 covers 13 bases. Germline V lookup: CDR1 SGDLS, CDR2 YYNGEE. The J segment lost 0 bases and the V segment lost 4 bases, leaving 12 bases of the junction unmatched. CDR3 size: 20 residues. The CDR3 region is CASSTRLAGGRFANTGELFF. In DNA, the CDR3 is TGTGCCAGCAGCACCCGACTAGCGGGAGGTCGATTCGCGAACACCGGGGAGCTGTTTTTT.

The genes are TRBV2 and TRBJ2-7, with TRBD2 matching over 10 bases. The CDR3 has 15 amino acids. The V gene end was trimmed by 7 bases and the J gene end by 1 base; junction bases not matched to a gene: 7. CDR1 and CDR2 (germline): SNHLY, FYNNEI. The CDR3 nucleotides are TGTGCCAGCATAGGGACTAGCGAAAGATCCTACGAGCAGTACTTC. This encodes CASIGTSERSYEQYF.

The chain combines TRBV10-2 with TRBJ2-7; 10 bases map to TRBD2. Per germline, CDR1 WSHSY and CDR2 SAAADI. Germline trimming cut 7 bases from V and 2 bases from J; bases unmatched to any gene: 5. CDR3 length: 14 residues. The CDR3 region is CASMRLAGAYEQYF. CDR3 bases: TGCGCCAGCATGCGGCTAGCGGGAGCCTACGAGCAGTACTTC.

This clone has only a few counts. V and J are TRBV2 and TRBJ2-1; D is possibly TRBD1 (6 bases). CDR3 length: 13 amino acids. Germline-derived CDR1 and CDR2 are SNHLY and FYNNEI. Between the trimmed V and J ends, which lost 5 bases and 8 bases, there was a span of 13 bases. CDR3 protein: CASSRNRVDEQFF. In DNA form, the CDR3 reads TGTGCCAGCAGTAGAAACAGGGTCGATGAGCAGTTCTTC.

This chain links TRBV2 with TRBJ1-2, with D tentatively TRBD1 (6 bases). V was cut by 6 bases and J by 2 bases, with 10 bases left in between. Germline V gene sequence: CDR1 SNHLY, CDR2 FYNNEI. This CDR3 has 13 amino acids. This chain's CDR3 is CASRITGNYGYTF. CDR3 nucleotides: TGTGCCAGCAGGATAACAGGGAACTATGGCTACACCTTC.

About this clone itself: A read error may produce the germline difference seen at one junction end. The rearrangement links TRBV20-1 to TRBJ2-7; no firm D call. The CDR3 loop spans 11 amino acids. Germline V gene sequence: CDR1 DFQATT, CDR2 SNEGSKA (reference sequence). The CDR3 protein is CSAGERYEQYF. The CDR3 DNA is TGCAGTGCTGGAGAGCGCTACGAGCAGTACTTC.

The gene calls are TRBV4-2 and TRBJ1-5, with D tentatively TRBD1 (5 bases). Trimming stripped 0 bases from V and 5 bases from J, with 11 bases between. Germline V CDR1 and CDR2: LGHNA, YNFKEQ. The CDR3 is made up of 15 amino acids. In DNA, the CDR3 is TGTGCCAGCAGCCAAGATTCCCTCAGGGATCAGCCCCAGCATTTT. This gives the protein CASSQDSLRDQPQHF.

This clone was detected only once. The chain couples TRBV2 to TRBJ2-7; D ambiguous. Per germline, CDR1 SNHLY and CDR2 FYNNEI. The CDR3 extends over 14 amino acids. Trimming shortened V by 3 bases and J by 6 bases, and 15 bases separated the two germline ends. The CDR3 loop is CASSDGSLDVEQYF. CDR3 coding DNA: TGTGCCAGCAGTGACGGTAGCCTTGACGTCGAGCAGTACTTC.

The genes are TRBV14 and TRBJ2-3; the match to TRBD2 covers 7 bases. Germline-derived CDR1 and CDR2 are SGHDN and FVKESK. The CDR3 sequence is 13 residues long. V gave up 4 bases and J gave up 6 bases; unmatched junction bases: 4. The CDR3 DNA follows: TGTGCCAGCAGCCGGGAGGGCTACGATACGCAGTATTTT. Protein sequence: CASSREGYDTQYF.

The V gene is TRBV11-2, the J gene TRBJ2-2; possible D gene TRBD1, 5 bases. The CDR3 length is 15 residues. V dropped 7 bases and J dropped 0 bases, with 12 bases sitting between them. CDR1 and CDR2 from the germline V gene are SGHAT and FQNNGV. The CDR3 bases are TGTGCCAGCACCCTGTGGGGCGCGAACACCGGGGAGCTGTTTTTT. Translating it yields CASTLWGANTGELFF.

The V gene is TRBV28, the J gene TRBJ2-6, with TRBD1 matching 10 bases. Germline-derived CDR1 and CDR2 are MDHEN and SYDVKM. Germline trimming cut 5 bases from V and 2 bases from J; bases unmatched to any gene: 9. The CDR3 runs 18 residues. The CDR3 coding sequence is TGTGCCAGCAGTCCCTCGGGACAGGGGAAACCTGGGGCCAACGTCCTGACTTTC. It translates to CASSPSGQGKPGANVLTF.